Following are 13 T cell receptor beta chains from one sample sequenced in a study of CD8 T cells in Susac syndrome. Random hexamers were used to reverse transcribe an amount of roughly 0.45 to 1 ug RNA. TCRdb re-derived calls from the immunoSEQ multiplex PCR reads in MiXCR, one entry per CDR3 protein. The table has around 200,000 distinct CDR3 sequences, roughly 94% seen once. The specimen sequenced was CD4+ T cells from PBMCs. The source is a human donor with multiple sclerosis.

The CDR3 nucleotides read TGCAGCGTTGAAGAGCGACGAGGGGGAAGCACAGATACGCAGTATTTT. Protein sequence: CSVEERRGGSTDTQYF. The chain carries TRBV29-1 and TRBJ2-3, with D perhaps matching TRBD1 (6 bases). The CDR3 has 16 amino acids. The V gene lost 0 bases and the J gene lost 0 bases, with 13 bases spanning the gap. CDR1 is SQVTM and CDR2 is ANQGSEA in the germline V gene.

This sequence joins TRBV12-3 or TRBV12-4 and TRBJ1-4; D is undetermined. V lost 3 bases, J lost 11 bases, and 16 bases lay in between. The CDR3 consists of 14 residues. The CDR3 is CASSFRSYGGKLFF. As DNA, the CDR3 is TGTGCCAGCAGTTTCCGGTCTTATGGAGGGAAACTGTTTTTT.

The chain couples TRBV10-3 to TRBJ1-2; the match to TRBD1 covers 7 bases. This CDR3 has 16 residues. Germline CDR1 ENHRY, CDR2 SYGVKD. The ends lost 8 bases at V and 5 bases at J; junction bases unmatched: 17. CDR3 sequence: CAISVGGGSSWYGYTF. In DNA, the CDR3 is TGTGCCATCTCAGTGGGAGGGGGCTCAAGTTGGTATGGCTACACCTTC.

The chain links TRBV3-1 to TRBJ2-6; D is unclear. Germline V gene sequence: CDR1 LGHDT, CDR2 YNNKEL (reference sequence). V lost 8 bases to trimming and J lost 1 base, with 9 bases between them. This CDR3 is 14 amino acids long. The CDR3 DNA follows: TGTGCCAGCGGAAGGGAATCTGGGGCCAACGTCCTGACTTTC. Translating gives CASGRESGANVLTF.

This chain connects TRBV9 to TRBJ2-1; perhaps TRBD1 as D (5 bases). The CDR3 covers 15 residues. CDR1 SGDLS and CDR2 YYNGEE come from the germline V gene. V was clipped by 0 bases and J by 12 bases, with 19 bases between them. CDR3 DNA: TGTGCCAGCAGCGTAGACATCAATCCTACAACAGGGCAGTTCTTC. Amino acids: CASSVDINPTTGQFF.

This clonotype was counted once. The V gene is TRBV29-1, the J gene TRBJ2-3; possibly TRBD2 for D (6 bases). Germline V gene data show CDR1 as SQVTM and CDR2 as ANQGSEA. Trimming left V 7 bases short and J 7 bases short, with 18 bases between. CDR3 length: 13 residues. CDR3: CSASGRGKNTQYF. CDR3 coding DNA: TGCAGCGCCTCGGGACGGGGGAAAAATACGCAGTATTTT.

The chain links TRBV5-1 to TRBJ1-6, with 8 bases matching TRBD1. Germline V lookup: CDR1 SGHRS, CDR2 YFSETQ. This CDR3 spans 17 amino acids. Trimming took 1 base from V and 9 from J; bases not matched to a gene: 12. The CDR3 region has the DNA TGCGCCAGCAGCTTGAACAGGGGGGCACTAAGCGGTTCACCCCTCCACTTT. The encoded protein is CASSLNRGALSGSPLHF.

The CDR3 protein is CSVAGGGDSPLHF. The CDR3 DNA sequence: TGCAGCGTTGCCGGGGGAGGGGATTCACCCCTCCACTTT. The chain couples TRBV29-1 to TRBJ1-6, with a weak D call TRBD1 (5 bases). There are 13 residues in the CDR3. Germline-derived CDR1 and CDR2 are SQVTM and ANQGSEA. V was pared by 4 bases and J by 8 bases, with 12 bases between.

The chain links TRBV20-1 to TRBJ1-5, with D unclear. Trimming cost V 5 bases and J 6 bases, with 17 bases left between them. The CDR3 spans 14 residues. CDR1 and CDR2 from the germline V gene are DFQATT and SNEGSKA (reference sequence). CDR3 sequence: CSARGSNPGQPQHF. The DNA for the CDR3 is TGCAGTGCTCGTGGAAGTAACCCTGGTCAGCCCCAGCATTTT.

This chain connects TRBV20-1 to TRBJ1-2; TRBD1 is a possible D gene (6 bases). The CDR3 consists of 14 residues. The germline CDR1 and CDR2 sequences are DFQATT and SNEGSKA (reference sequence). The V gene lost 6 bases and the J gene lost 2 bases, with 16 bases spanning the gap. The CDR3 loop reads CSASRGVKNYGYTF. The CDR3 bases are TGCAGTGCGTCCAGGGGAGTGAAAAACTATGGCTACACCTTC.

V and J are TRBV30 and TRBJ2-1; D may correspond to TRBD1 or TRBD2 (5 bases each). V lost 1 base, J lost 9 bases, and 10 bases lay in between. This CDR3 has 12 amino acids. Germline V gene lookup returns CDR1 GTSNPN and CDR2 SVGIG (reference sequence). The CDR3 DNA follows: TGTGCCTGGAGTGCCGGGGCTGGTGAGCAGTTCTTC. This translates into CAWSAGAGEQFF.

J is TRBJ2-3 and V is TRBV5-6; 9 nucleotides align to TRBD2. V lost 6 bases to trimming and J lost 2 bases; unmatched junction nucleotides: 7. This CDR3 is built from 15 residues. Per the germline V gene, CDR1 is SGHDT and CDR2 is YYEEEE. CDR3 nucleotide sequence: TGTGCCAGCATTTTGACTAGCGGATTCACAGATACGCAGTATTTT. As protein: CASILTSGFTDTQYF.

The chain joins TRBV7-9 to TRBJ2-7, with a possible D match to TRBD1 (6 bases). The CDR3 spans 14 residues. Germline CDR1 is SEHNR and CDR2 is FQNEAQ (reference sequence). V was pared by 6 bases and J by 6 bases, with 18 bases between. The CDR3 reads CASSSMQGYGEQYF. The CDR3 DNA reads TGTGCCAGCAGTTCCATGCAGGGGTATGGCGAGCAGTACTTC.